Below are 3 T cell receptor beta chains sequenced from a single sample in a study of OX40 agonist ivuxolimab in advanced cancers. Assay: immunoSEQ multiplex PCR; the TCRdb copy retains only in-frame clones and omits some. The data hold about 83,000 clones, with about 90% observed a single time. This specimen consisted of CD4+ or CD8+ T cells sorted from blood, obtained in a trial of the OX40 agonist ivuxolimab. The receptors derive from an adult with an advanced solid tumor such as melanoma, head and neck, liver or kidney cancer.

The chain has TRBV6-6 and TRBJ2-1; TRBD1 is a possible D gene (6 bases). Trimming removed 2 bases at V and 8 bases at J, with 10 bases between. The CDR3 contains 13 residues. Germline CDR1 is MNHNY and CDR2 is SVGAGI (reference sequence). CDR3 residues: CASSYGTRDEQFF. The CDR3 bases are TGTGCCAGCAGTTACGGGACAAGAGATGAGCAGTTCTTC.

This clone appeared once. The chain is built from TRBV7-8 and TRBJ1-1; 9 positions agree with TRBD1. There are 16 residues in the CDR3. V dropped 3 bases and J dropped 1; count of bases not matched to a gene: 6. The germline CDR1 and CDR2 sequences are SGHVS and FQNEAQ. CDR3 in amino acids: CASSFTRGQGNTEAFF. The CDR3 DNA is TGTGCCAGCAGCTTTACCCGGGGACAGGGGAACACTGAAGCTTTCTTT.

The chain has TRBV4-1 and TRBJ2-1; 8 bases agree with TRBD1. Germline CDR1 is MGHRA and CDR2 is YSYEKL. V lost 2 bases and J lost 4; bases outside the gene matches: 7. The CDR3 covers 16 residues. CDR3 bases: TGCGCCAGCAGCCAAAGGGGCAGGGGGCTGTACAATGAGCAGTTCTTC. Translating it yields CASSQRGRGLYNEQFF.